This TCR beta chain comes out of a study of blood T cell repertoires in COVID-19. Profiling relied on immunoSEQ multiplex PCR, and the TCRdb table lists in-frame clones only, not all of them. The table has about 340,000 clones, about 87% seen once. Those enrolled in Seattle joined during active infection and were followed longitudinally afterward. The clonotype originates from a woman between 50 and 59 years old with COVID-19, enrolled during active disease. The sequenced material came from peripheral blood.

CDR3 region: CATSTSGNYNEQFF. The CDR3 nucleotides are TGTGCCACTTCGACTAGCGGCAATTACAATGAGCAGTTCTTC. This chain links TRBV6-5 with TRBJ2-1, with TRBD2 matching 9 bases. Germline-derived CDR1 and CDR2 are MNHEY and SVGAGI. This CDR3 has 14 amino acids. V lost 10 bases to trimming and J lost 4 bases; unmatched junction nucleotides: 8.